This TCR beta chain was identified in a study of blood T cell repertoires in COVID-19. As for the study in general: From the United States, Italy and Spain came samples of acute and convalescent COVID-19.

Seattle patients were enrolled while actively infected and followed longitudinally. This clone was picked up one time. The CDR3 has 16 residues. From germline, CDR1 is SGDLS and CDR2 YYNGEE. Trimming took 0 bases from V and 2 from J; bases not matched to a gene: 3. Some clones are missing from TCRdb's copy, which holds only in-frame ones; the method was immunoSEQ multiplex PCR. The sample records 180,000 or so clones, about 81% being singletons. Sequencing was performed on peripheral blood. The chain recombines TRBV9 with TRBJ2-5; TRBD1 aligns across 11 bases. This TCR derives from a woman older than 75 with COVID-19, enrolled during active disease. CDR3 protein: CASSVAGTGGQETQYF. The CDR3, as DNA: TGTGCCAGCAGCGTAGCAGGGACAGGGGGTCAAGAGACCCAGTACTTC.